This entry lists 15 T cell receptor beta chains sequenced from one sample in a study of CD8 T cells in Susac syndrome. cDNA came from roughly 0.5 to 1 ug RNA primed by random hexamers. In TCRdb, the immunoSEQ multiplex PCR reads were re-called with MiXCR into one record per CDR3 protein. The data contain about 150,000 distinct CDR3 sequences, over 85% of them singletons. Input material: CD8+ T cells from PBMCs. Receptor source: a human donor with multiple sclerosis.

The genes are TRBV10-3 and TRBJ2-7; D is ambiguous. Looked up from germline, CDR1 is ENHRY and CDR2 is SYGVKD. This CDR3 region has 11 residues. With 4 bases removed from V and 9 bases from J, the gap between germline ends came to 10 bases. The CDR3 nucleotides read TGTGCCATCAGTGGTAGTACGGGGCAGTACTTC. This codes for CAISGSTGQYF.

About this clonotype itself: One end of the junction varies from germline; a read error may be responsible. The chain joins TRBV2 to TRBJ2-7, with 7 bases that match TRBD1. The CDR3 consists of 15 residues. The germline V gene has CDR1 SNHLY and CDR2 FYNNEI. In DNA form, the CDR3 reads TGCGCCAGTCAAAAGGGCAGGGGGTCTTCCTACGAGCAGTACTTC. Its protein is CASQKGRGSSYEQYF.

V is TRBV7-9 and J is TRBJ2-5, with 7 bases identical to TRBD2. CDR3 size: 14 residues. Germline V gives CDR1 SEHNR, CDR2 FQNEAQ (reference sequence). The ends lost 6 bases at V and 4 bases at J; junction bases unmatched: 8. The CDR3 region has the DNA TGTGCCAGCAGTCATCAGGGAGGGGCAGAGACCCAGTACTTC. It translates to CASSHQGGAETQYF.

The V and J genes are TRBV27 and TRBJ2-7; 11 positions match TRBD1. Germline CDR1 reads MNHEY; CDR2 reads SMNVEV (reference sequence). V shed 2 bases, J shed 5 bases, and the junction held 2 bases outside the gene matches. The length of the CDR3 is 14 residues. This CDR3 reads CASSLRTGGNEQYF. CDR3 nucleotides: TGTGCCAGCAGTTTAAGGACAGGGGGCAACGAGCAGTACTTC.

The chain couples TRBV20-1 to TRBJ2-2; a possible D gene is TRBD2 (6 bases). Germline V gene sequence: CDR1 DFQATT, CDR2 SNEGSKA (reference sequence). The CDR3 runs to 15 residues. Trimming shortened V by 7 bases and J by 0 bases, and 15 bases separated the two germline ends. This CDR3 is CSGLPPGANTGELFF. CDR3 nucleotide sequence: TGCAGTGGCCTCCCCCCGGGAGCGAACACCGGGGAGCTGTTTTTT.

J is TRBJ2-5 and V is TRBV23-1; no firm D call. TRBV23-1 carries the ORF label, with uncertain function. V was clipped by 4 bases and J by 5 bases, with 8 bases between them. The CDR3 spans 12 residues. Here the CDR3 DNA reads TGCGCCAGCAGTCCTCCCCCGGAGACCCAGTACTTC. As protein: CASSPPPETQYF.

This rearrangement joins TRBV6-2 or TRBV6-3 to TRBJ2-1; D possibly corresponds to TRBD1 (6 bases). Trimming removed 2 bases from V and 5 bases from J, with 10 bases in between. The CDR3 covers 14 residues. CDR1 is MNHEY, CDR2 SVGEGT, per germline. The CDR3 sequence is CASSYQGTHNEQFF. The DNA of the CDR3 is TGTGCCAGCAGTTACCAGGGGACCCACAATGAGCAGTTCTTC.

The V gene is TRBV3-1, the J gene TRBJ2-1; D is perhaps TRBD1 (5 bases). Germline values: CDR1 LGHDT, CDR2 YNNKEL (reference sequence). CDR3 length equals 16 residues. The ends were cut back, 1 base at V and 6 bases at J, with 16 bases in the middle. CDR3 DNA: TGTGCCAGCAGCCAAGTTCTTGGGGAAGGGGCCAATGAGCAGTTCTTC. Residues: CASSQVLGEGANEQFF.

This rearrangement joins TRBV7-9 to TRBJ2-5; TRBD1 aligns across 7 bases. The V gene end was trimmed by 4 bases and the J gene end by 3 bases; junction bases not matched to a gene: 5. CDR1 is SEHNR, CDR2 FQNEAQ, per germline (reference sequence). The CDR3 runs 14 residues. CDR3 residues: CASSWTGTEETQYF. DNA of the CDR3: TGTGCCAGCAGCTGGACCGGGACAGAAGAGACCCAGTACTTC.

This clonotype came up once. V and J are TRBV30 and TRBJ1-6; 11 bases are a match to TRBD1. The V gene's germline CDR1 is GTSNPN and CDR2 SVGIG (reference sequence). J was trimmed by 11 bases and V by 2 bases; bases with no gene match: 8. The CDR3 length is 15 residues. CDR3 sequence reads: CAWSPPGQGDPPLHF. As DNA, the CDR3 is TGTGCCTGGAGTCCTCCGGGACAGGGGGACCCACCCCTCCACTTT. Variable domain in full (rest from reference TRBV30 and TRBJ1-6): SQTIHQWPATLVQPVGSPLSLECTVEGTSNPNLYWYRQAAGRGLQLLFYSVGIGQISSEVPQNLSASRPQDRQFILSSKKLLLSDSGFYLCAWSPPGQGDPPLHFGNGTRLTVT.

V usage is TRBV7-9 and J usage is TRBJ2-1; D might be TRBD1 or TRBD2, each matching 5 bases. CDR3 length: 15 residues. Germline V CDR1 and CDR2: SEHNR, FQNEAQ (reference sequence). V was pared by 4 bases and J by 5 bases, with 15 bases between. CDR3 sequence reads: CASSSQPGHNNEQFF. DNA for the CDR3: TGTGCCAGCAGCTCCCAGCCGGGGCACAACAATGAGCAGTTCTTC.

The rearrangement uses TRBV30 and TRBJ2-7; D may be TRBD1 (6 bases). CDR1 GTSNPN and CDR2 SVGIG come from the germline V gene (reference sequence). The ends were cut back, 2 bases at V and 5 bases at J, with 13 bases in the middle. CDR3 length: 13 amino acids. Here the CDR3 DNA reads TGTGCCTGGAGTATGCAGGGGTTCGACGAGCAGTACTTC. Translating gives CAWSMQGFDEQYF.

This clonotype showed up just a few times. The V gene is TRBV6-4, the J gene TRBJ2-1; TRBD2 is a possible D gene (6 bases). V shed 0 bases and J shed 0 bases, with 6 bases lying between them. Germline V lookup: CDR1 MRHNA, CDR2 SNTAGT. This CDR3 region has 15 residues. CDR3 loop: CASSDSSGSYNEQFF. As DNA, the CDR3 is TGTGCCAGCAGTGACTCTAGCGGCTCCTACAATGAGCAGTTCTTC.

J is TRBJ2-3 and V is TRBV20-1; TRBD2 matches at 9 bases. This CDR3 is built from 15 residues. Unmatched junction bases numbered 3, after V lost 0 bases and J lost 2 bases. In germline, CDR1 is DFQATT, CDR2 SNEGSKA (reference sequence). The CDR3 DNA reads as TGCAGTGCTAGAGATCTAGCGGGGACCACAGATACGCAGTATTTT. It is translated as CSARDLAGTTDTQYF.

This chain connects TRBV29-1 to TRBJ1-2; 7 nucleotides agree with TRBD1. After removal of 5 bases from V and 8 bases from J, the junction contained 11 bases not matched to a gene. Per the germline V gene, CDR1 is SQVTM and CDR2 is ANQGSEA. This CDR3 region has 13 residues. CDR3 sequence reads: CSVPAGGTAGYTF. CDR3 sequence (DNA): TGCAGCGTTCCGGCAGGGGGGACTGCGGGCTACACCTTC.